The TCR beta chain under discussion was sequenced for a study of PD-L1 blockade in urothelial cancer. Findings of the study overall: Durable benefit accompanied greater 3-week expansion of tumor-associated blood clones. Below-median blood TCR clonality before treatment forecast better survival.

Points on this clone: Its specificity is unknown.

Method: immunoSEQ multiplex PCR; TCRdb's copy keeps in-frame clones and lacks some. The data hold about 45,000 clones, with around nine tenths observed a single time. The junction had 8 bases not matched to a gene; V was cut back by 7 bases and J by 1 base. Germline V gene data show CDR1 as SQVTM and CDR2 as ANQGSEA. The CDR3 sequence is 15 residues long. Sample time point: pretreatment peripheral blood. The chain uses TRBV29-1 and TRBJ2-5; 11 bases line up with TRBD2. The source is a donor at least 40 years old with urothelial cancer. This material consisted of PBMCs, taken around atezolizumab (anti-PD-L1) treatment. This chain's CDR3 is CSARLAGISQETQYF. In DNA form, the CDR3 reads TGCAGCGCAAGACTAGCGGGGATTTCCCAAGAGACCCAGTACTTC.